Presented here are 30 T cell receptor beta chains from one specimen sequenced in a study of shared clonotypes between healthy human individuals. Profiled with immunoSEQ multiplex PCR; TCRdb holds only in-frame clones, not every one. The repertoire holds around 510,000 clones, with 90% to 97% as singletons. Sequences were obtained from naive CD4+ T cells sorted from blood. As for subset: CD45RA+ positively selected. These receptors were collected from a woman aged 25 to 39 in good health.

The V call is TRBV7-9, the J call TRBJ2-7; 7 positions match TRBD1. Losses at the gene ends were 1 base for V and 5 bases for J; bases not matched to a gene: 2. There are 13 residues in the CDR3. Germline CDR1 SEHNR, CDR2 FQNEAQ (reference sequence). The CDR3 region is CASSLDRGNEQYF. CDR3 in DNA: TGTGCCAGCAGCTTAGACAGGGGCAACGAGCAGTACTTC.

Written as DNA, the CDR3 is TGTGCCAGTAGTGCCACCTCCAGAACGGACCGTGGTGAGCAGTTCTTC. Translation: CASSATSRTDRGEQFF. The chain joins TRBV19 to TRBJ2-1; no firm D call. CDR3 length: 16 amino acids. Germline V gives CDR1 LNHDA, CDR2 SQIVND (reference sequence). Trimming removed 5 bases at V and 9 bases at J, with 23 bases between.

The chain couples TRBV9 to TRBJ2-7, with a tentative D call TRBD2 (5 bases). CDR3 length: 16 amino acids. V was clipped by 2 bases and J by 7 bases, with 22 bases between them. CDR1 and CDR2 from the germline V gene are SGDLS and YYNGEE. CDR3 in DNA: TGTGCCAGCAGCGTCGGAAGGACTGCCCCGCCGCGGGAGCAGTACTTC. This sequence encodes CASSVGRTAPPREQYF.

This clone was found once. The chain is built from TRBV7-2 and TRBJ2-5; a possible D gene is TRBD2 (5 bases). Matching the DNA end better, TRBJ2-7 makes the J call doubtful. Germline V gene lookup returns CDR1 SGHTA and CDR2 FQGNSA. The CDR3 has 13 amino acids. The CDR3 region is CASTNGVSYEQYF. The CDR3 nucleotides are TGTGCCAGCACCAACGGGGTCTCCTACGAGCAGTACTTC.

The CDR3 sequence is CASSLSREATEAFF. In nucleotides, the CDR3 is TGTGCCAGCAGTTTATCAAGGGAGGCCACTGAAGCTTTCTTT. The J gene is TRBJ1-1, the V gene TRBV27; D not certain. The germline gives CDR1 MNHEY, CDR2 SMNVEV (reference sequence). The CDR3 length is 14 residues. Trimming shortened V by 0 bases and J by 4 bases, and 9 bases separated the two germline ends.

The gene calls are TRBV18 and TRBJ2-5; the match to TRBD1 covers 8 bases. The last part of the DNA fits TRBJ2-7 better; the J call may be wrong. The CDR3 covers 17 residues. Germline V gene data show CDR1 as KGHSH and CDR2 as LQKENI. CDR3 DNA sequence: TGTGCCAGCTCACCACCCCTAGGGACAGGTGGGGTCAACGAGCAGTACTTC. This gives the protein CASSPPLGTGGVNEQYF.

This sequence joins TRBV4-1 and TRBJ2-6; no reliable D call. The CDR3 totals 15 residues. Germline assignment: CDR1 MGHRA and CDR2 YSYEKL. Trimming cost V 4 bases and J 0 bases, with 7 bases left between them. CDR3 sequence reads: CASSLQFSGANVLTF. CDR3 nucleotides: TGCGCCAGCAGCCTGCAATTCTCTGGGGCCAACGTCCTGACTTTC.

The gene calls are TRBV9 and TRBJ2-2; 9 bases fit TRBD1. J was trimmed by 0 bases and V by 5 bases; bases with no gene match: 5. Germline V gives CDR1 SGDLS, CDR2 YYNGEE. This CDR3 spans 16 amino acids. The CDR3 protein is CASRLGQGANTGELFF. The CDR3 bases are TGTGCCAGCAGGCTGGGACAGGGCGCGAACACCGGGGAGCTGTTTTTT.

In its sample, this clone was seen once. This chain uses TRBV14 with TRBJ1-2; D gene unclear. The ends were cut back, 3 bases at V and 0 bases at J, with 5 bases in the middle. The CDR3 sequence is 13 residues long. CDR1 and CDR2 from the germline V gene are SGHDN and FVKESK. This CDR3 reads CASSQLANYGYTF. CDR3 sequence (DNA): TGTGCCAGCAGCCAGTTAGCTAACTATGGCTACACCTTC.

V gene TRBV7-6 combines with J gene TRBJ2-3, with a weak D call TRBD1 (6 bases). The CDR3 extends over 16 amino acids. Germline-derived CDR1 and CDR2 are SGHVS and FNYEAQ. Trimming shortened V by 4 bases and J by 3 bases, and 17 bases separated the two germline ends. The CDR3 nucleotides are TGTGCCAGCAGCTCGGAAGGGGGTGTTTCGACAGATACGCAGTATTTT. Its translation is CASSSEGGVSTDTQYF.

The chain employs TRBV5-1 and TRBJ1-1, with 7 nucleotides matching TRBD1. The CDR3 is 15 residues long. V gave up 4 bases and J gave up 3 bases; unmatched junction bases: 9. CDR1 and CDR2 (germline): SGHRS, YFSETQ. CDR3 nucleotide sequence: TGCGCCAGCAGCCCCTCCCAGGGGGGAGACACTGAAGCTTTCTTT. Its protein is CASSPSQGGDTEAFF.

This clone has just a few counts. This sample includes further DNA sequences coding for the same CDR3. The chain carries TRBV28 and TRBJ1-5; D is unresolved. Trimming stripped 4 bases from V and 7 bases from J, with 5 bases between. This CDR3 comprises 11 residues. Germline V lookup: CDR1 MDHEN, CDR2 SYDVKM. The CDR3 coding sequence is TGTGCCAGCAGTTCCAGACAGCCCCAGCATTTT. It yields the protein CASSSRQPQHF.

The rearrangement joins TRBV15 to TRBJ2-1, with D uncertain. Germline CDR1 is LNHNV and CDR2 is YYDKDF (reference sequence). Trimming removed 6 bases at V and 3 bases at J, with 15 bases between. The CDR3 extends over 15 amino acids. In nucleotides, the CDR3 is TGTGCCACCAGAGCCGATCCGACCCGCTACAATGAGCAGTTCTTC. As protein: CATRADPTRYNEQFF. Full variable domain (remainder filled in from reference TRBV15 and TRBJ2-1): DAMVIQNPRYQVTQFGKPVTLSCSQTLNHNVMYWYQQKSSQAPKLLFHYYDKDFNNEADTPDNFQSRRPNTSFCFLDIRSPGLGDTAMYLCATRADPTRYNEQFFGPGTRLTVL.

This chain uses TRBV19 with TRBJ1-2; 8 bases are shared with TRBD1. The CDR3 totals 12 residues. The V and J ends lost 10 bases and 5 bases, in that order; junction bases with no gene match: 6. The germline CDR1 and CDR2 sequences are LNHDA and SQIVND (reference sequence). CDR3 sequence: CATGQGWYGYTF. CDR3 nucleotide sequence: TGTGCCACCGGACAGGGATGGTATGGCTACACCTTC. Looking up the rest from reference TRBV19 and TRBJ1-2 gives the full variable domain: DGGITQSPKYLFRKEGQNVTLSCEQNLNHDAMYWYRQDPGQGLRLIYYSQIVNDFQKGDIAEGYSVSREKKESFPLTVTSAQKNPTAFYLCATGQGWYGYTFGSGTRLTVV.

The V and J genes are TRBV11-2 and TRBJ2-5, with unresolved D. Trimming shortened V by 1 base and J by 2 bases, and 8 bases separated the two germline ends. CDR1 SGHAT and CDR2 FQNNGV come from the germline V gene. The CDR3 covers 14 residues. The CDR3 DNA reads as TGTGCCAGCAGCTTAGCGGGCAGACAAGAGACCCAGTACTTC. Protein sequence: CASSLAGRQETQYF.

The chain joins TRBV28 to TRBJ2-7; 7 bases are shared with TRBD1. Germline lookup yields CDR1 MDHEN and CDR2 SYDVKM. Trimming at V came to 6 bases and at J to 2 bases, leaving 10 bases not matched to a gene. This CDR3 is 15 amino acids long. The CDR3: CASRATGDPPYEQYF. CDR3 nucleotides: TGTGCCAGCAGGGCTACAGGGGACCCTCCCTACGAGCAGTACTTC.

The chain uses TRBV7-9 and TRBJ2-5, with 12 bases aligning to TRBD2. This CDR3 has 15 residues. Per germline, CDR1 SEHNR and CDR2 FQNEAQ (reference sequence). J lost 4 bases, V lost 0 bases, and 0 bases had no gene match. This CDR3 is CASSLAGLAGETQYF. The DNA of the CDR3 is TGTGCCAGCAGCTTAGCGGGACTAGCGGGAGAGACCCAGTACTTC.

As for this clone: Relative to the germline gene, one junction end is altered; a read error may explain this. The rearrangement uses TRBV29-1 and TRBJ2-7; perhaps TRBD1 as D (6 bases). Germline V gene data show CDR1 as SQVTM and CDR2 as ANQGSEA. This CDR3 spans 14 amino acids. The CDR3 sequence is CSAELAEGGSEQYF. The CDR3 DNA follows: TGCAGCGCTGAACTCGCGGAAGGGGGATCCGAGCAGTACTTC.

The chain couples TRBV6-1 to TRBJ2-7; 10 nucleotides align to TRBD1. Germline CDR1 MNHNS, CDR2 SASEGT. The V gene end was trimmed by 3 bases and the J gene end by 3 bases; junction bases not matched to a gene: 8. The CDR3 is made up of 16 amino acids. CDR3 region: CASSESPGTGVYEQYF. As DNA, the CDR3 is TGTGCCAGCAGTGAGTCACCCGGGACAGGGGTCTACGAGCAGTACTTC.

This CDR3 reads CASSSGSNQPQHF. The CDR3 nucleotides read TGTGCCAGCAGCTCCGGAAGCAATCAGCCCCAGCATTTT. The chain links TRBV6-6 to TRBJ1-5, with D hard to call. Trimming pared 6 bases from V and 1 base from J, leaving 7 bases between. The germline gives CDR1 MNHNY, CDR2 SVGAGI (reference sequence). The CDR3 runs 13 residues.

This clone was found a few times. This chain joins TRBV27 and TRBJ1-3; D might be TRBD1 (5 bases). Per the germline V gene, CDR1 is MNHEY and CDR2 is SMNVEV (reference sequence). The CDR3 covers 15 residues. V shed 6 bases and J shed 0 bases, with 12 bases lying between them. CDR3 sequence reads: CASRPGPNSGNTIYF. CDR3 coding DNA: TGTGCCAGCAGGCCGGGGCCTAACTCTGGAAACACCATATATTTT.

As for this clone: Other DNA variants within this sample encode the same CDR3. V is TRBV29-1 and J is TRBJ2-3, with D uncertain. Trimming shortened V by 4 bases and J by 3 bases, and 2 bases separated the two germline ends. The CDR3 loop spans 10 amino acids. CDR1 is SQVTM, CDR2 ANQGSEA, per germline. CDR3 DNA: TGCAGCGTTGGAACAGATACGCAGTATTTT. This encodes CSVGTDTQYF.

The gene calls are TRBV7-2 and TRBJ1-2, with 10 bases aligning to TRBD1. V gave up 1 base and J gave up 4 bases; unmatched junction bases: 3. The CDR3 spans 15 residues. Per the germline V gene, CDR1 is SGHTA and CDR2 is FQGNSA. The CDR3 reads CASSLEGQGFYGYTF. The CDR3 DNA reads TGTGCCAGCAGCTTAGAGGGACAGGGGTTCTATGGCTACACCTTC.

The rearrangement links TRBV18 to TRBJ2-2; D uncertain. The CDR3 loop spans 14 amino acids. CDR1 and CDR2 from the germline V gene are KGHSH and LQKENI. Trimming took off 3 bases at V and 5 bases at J, with 10 bases between the two ends. For the CDR3, the DNA is TGTGCCAGCTCACCTAGTAGCAGGACCGGGGAGCTGTTTTTT. Translated: CASSPSSRTGELFF.

CDR3 coding DNA: TGTGCCAGCAGCGTAGCGGGGGGCTTTGTTGCTAGGGGGCTTATGAATGAGCAGTTCTTC. Its translation: CASSVAGGFVARGLMNEQFF. The chain couples TRBV9 to TRBJ2-1; the D gene could be TRBD1 or TRBD2 (7 bases each). CDR1 and CDR2 (germline): SGDLS, YYNGEE. This CDR3 has 20 amino acids. V was pared by 0 bases and J by 7 bases, with 29 bases between.

CDR3 amino acids: CASSPNRAHNEQFF. For the CDR3, the DNA is TGTGCCAGCTCACCTAACAGGGCCCACAATGAGCAGTTCTTC. This chain joins TRBV18 and TRBJ2-1; tentative D call: TRBD1 (6 bases). CDR1 and CDR2 from the germline V gene are KGHSH and LQKENI. V lost 3 bases and J 5 bases, leaving 11 bases between the germline ends. The CDR3 is made up of 14 amino acids.

The chain links TRBV28 to TRBJ2-7; a possible D gene is TRBD2 (6 bases). Germline V gene sequence: CDR1 MDHEN, CDR2 SYDVKM. This CDR3 is 14 amino acids long. Trimming cost V 6 bases and J 3 bases, with 15 bases left between them. CDR3 region: CASSHQGGSYEQYF. The CDR3 nucleotides are TGTGCCAGCAGCCACCAGGGAGGAAGCTACGAGCAGTACTTC.

V gene TRBV6-1 combines with J gene TRBJ1-3; a possible D gene is TRBD1 (5 bases). Trimming left V 2 bases short and J 4 bases short, with 18 bases between. CDR3 length equals 17 residues. Germline V CDR1 and CDR2: MNHNS, SASEGT. CDR3 region: CASSEFLPPGPGNTIYF. CDR3 bases: TGTGCCAGCAGTGAATTTCTACCCCCAGGGCCGGGAAACACCATATATTTT.

The J gene is TRBJ1-2, the V gene TRBV5-1; D may be TRBD1 (5 bases). V gave up 1 base and J gave up 2 bases, with 9 bases separating them. CDR1 and CDR2 from the germline V gene are SGHRS and YFSETQ. The CDR3 runs to 14 residues. CDR3 protein: CASSLSSGNYGYTF. The CDR3 DNA sequence: TGCGCCAGCAGCTTGTCATCAGGGAACTATGGCTACACCTTC.

The genes are TRBV28 and TRBJ1-1; D is possibly TRBD1 (6 bases). The CDR3 totals 17 residues. V was clipped by 0 bases and J by 0 bases, with 14 bases between them. Looked up from germline, CDR1 is MDHEN and CDR2 is SYDVKM. The DNA for the CDR3 is TGTGCCAGCAGTTTATGGGGGTCTGGGACAATGAACACTGAAGCTTTCTTT. Translated, it gives CASSLWGSGTMNTEAFF.